These 19 T cell receptor beta chains were all obtained from the same sample, sequenced in a study of blood T cell repertoires in COVID-19. Generated by immunoSEQ multiplex PCR, the TCRdb table keeps only in-frame clones and is missing some. This table has about 270,000 clones, about 90% appearing once. Sequencing used peripheral blood. These receptors all come from a woman aged 25 to 39 with COVID-19, enrolled during active disease.

This chain links TRBV10-1 with TRBJ2-7; the D is unclear. This CDR3 comprises 14 residues. Germline lookup yields CDR1 WNHNN and CDR2 SYGVQD (reference sequence). The ends were cut back, 2 bases at V and 0 bases at J, with 8 bases in the middle. The CDR3 DNA reads TGCGCCAGCAGTGAGGGCCCAAGCTCCTACGAGCAGTACTTC. It codes for CASSEGPSSYEQYF.

This clone was picked up one time. The V gene is TRBV27, the J gene TRBJ1-3; D is ambiguous. From germline, CDR1 is MNHEY and CDR2 SMNVEV (reference sequence). The CDR3 runs 17 residues. V lost 2 bases, J lost 0 bases, and 14 bases lay in between. The CDR3 region is CASSLTAQAFSGNTIYF. In DNA form, the CDR3 reads TGTGCCAGCAGTTTAACGGCGCAGGCTTTCTCTGGAAACACCATATATTTT.

V is TRBV5-5 and J is TRBJ1-2; no clear D gene. This CDR3 spans 13 amino acids. V dropped 0 bases and J dropped 4 bases, with 7 bases sitting between them. Germline values: CDR1 SGHKS, CDR2 YYEKEE (reference sequence). This chain's CDR3 is CASSLGGLYGYTF. CDR3 DNA: TGTGCCAGCAGCTTGGGCGGCCTCTATGGCTACACCTTC.

The CDR3 DNA reads as TGTGCCAGCAGCCGACGGGTGAATGAGCAGTTCTTC. It yields the protein CASSRRVNEQFF. This chain connects TRBV6-2 or TRBV6-3 to TRBJ2-1; D gene unclear. From germline, CDR1 is MNHEY and CDR2 SVGEGT. Trimming left V 6 bases short and J 7 bases short, with 10 bases between. This CDR3 comprises 12 residues.

This clone is a singleton in its sample. The V call is TRBV21-1, the J call TRBJ2-7; no check of the table's D call, TRBD1, against the DNA was made. TRBV21-1 corresponds to a pseudogene. CDR3 length equals 13 residues. In DNA, the CDR3 is TGTGCCAGCAGCAGACAGGGTAGGTACGAGCAGTACTTC. Protein product: CASSRQGRYEQYF.

The V and J genes are TRBV12-3 or TRBV12-4 and TRBJ1-2; D perhaps matches TRBD1 (5 bases). This CDR3 spans 13 amino acids. Between the trimmed V and J ends, which lost 2 bases and 2 bases, there was a span of 6 bases. The CDR3 is CASSLRQNYGYTF. DNA for the CDR3: TGTGCCAGCAGTTTAAGACAGAACTATGGCTACACCTTC.

This clone was counted once. The rearrangement joins TRBV27 to TRBJ2-3, with TRBD2 matching over 10 bases. The CDR3 is 15 amino acids. V trimming: 6 bases; J trimming: 3 bases; junction bases outside the gene matches: 6. Per germline, CDR1 MNHEY and CDR2 SMNVEV (reference sequence). CDR3 DNA: TGTGCCAGCAGCTCAAGCGGGGGGGGGACAGATACGCAGTATTTT. Translating gives CASSSSGGGTDTQYF.

The V call is TRBV6-6, the J call TRBJ1-5; 7 bases line up with TRBD1. The CDR3 has 14 amino acids. Unmatched junction bases numbered 8, after V lost 5 bases and J lost 7 bases. Germline-derived CDR1 and CDR2 are MNHNY and SVGAGI (reference sequence). Written as DNA, the CDR3 is TGTGCCAGCAGTACGACAGGGCCGGGGCAGCCCCAGCATTTT. It codes for CASSTTGPGQPQHF.

The chain joins TRBV10-3 to TRBJ2-1; 10 positions agree with TRBD2. With V trimmed by 5 bases and J by 5 bases, 6 bases remained unmatched. The CDR3 sequence is 15 residues long. Per germline, CDR1 ENHRY and CDR2 SYGVKD. CDR3 amino acids: CAISMLAGVNNEQFF. The CDR3 nucleotides read TGTGCCATCAGTATGCTAGCGGGGGTAAACAATGAGCAGTTCTTC.

The chain recombines TRBV9 with TRBJ2-1; a possible D gene is TRBD2 (6 bases). CDR1 and CDR2 from the germline V gene are SGDLS and YYNGEE. The germline V and J ends were trimmed by 4 bases and 9 bases, with 23 bases remaining between them. The CDR3 runs to 16 residues. The CDR3 nucleotides read TGTGCCAGCAGCCCCTCTAGCGTGAGGTCCCATGGTGAGCAGTTCTTC. Its protein is CASSPSSVRSHGEQFF.

The chain has TRBV11-3 and TRBJ1-1, with 10 nucleotides matching TRBD1. Trimming took 5 bases from V and 5 from J; bases not matched to a gene: 8. The germline CDR1 and CDR2 sequences are SGHNT and YENEEA. CDR3 size: 15 residues. The CDR3 sequence: CASSHDRGRGTEAFF. The CDR3 nucleotides read TGTGCCAGCAGCCACGACAGGGGGCGAGGGACTGAAGCTTTCTTT.

The chain joins TRBV9 to TRBJ2-5; D is possibly TRBD1 (6 bases). The germline CDR1 and CDR2 sequences are SGDLS and YYNGEE. This CDR3 region has 13 residues. V gave up 6 bases and J gave up 5 bases, with 14 bases separating them. CDR3 sequence: CASNLQGWETQYF. The CDR3 DNA reads TGTGCCAGCAATCTACAGGGCTGGGAGACCCAGTACTTC.

The V and J genes are TRBV7-6 and TRBJ1-5; the match to TRBD1 covers 9 bases. The CDR3 spans 18 residues. V dropped 0 bases and J dropped 0; count of bases not matched to a gene: 6. Germline CDR1 reads SGHVS; CDR2 reads FNYEAQ. Here the CDR3 reads CASSLAGTGSYSNQPQHF. The CDR3 region has the DNA TGTGCCAGCAGCTTAGCCGGGACAGGGTCTTATAGCAATCAGCCCCAGCATTTT.

The chain recombines TRBV7-8 with TRBJ2-2, with 8 bases matching TRBD1. CDR1 is SGHVS, CDR2 FQNEAQ, per germline. The V gene end was trimmed by 2 bases and the J gene end by 6 bases; junction bases not matched to a gene: 5. The CDR3 is 15 amino acids. In DNA form, the CDR3 reads TGTGCCAGCAGCTTACGGCAGGGGGCTTCCGGGGAGCTGTTTTTT. This translates into CASSLRQGASGELFF.

The table lists this clone with a few counts. The rearrangement uses TRBV4-1 and TRBJ2-7, with D maybe TRBD1 (5 bases). The CDR3 totals 15 residues. V was clipped by 4 bases and J by 3 bases, with 16 bases between them. Germline-derived CDR1 and CDR2 are MGHRA and YSYEKL. CDR3 nucleotides: TGCGCCAGCAGCCTCCACATTCAGGGCTTCTACGAGCAGTACTTC. Translated: CASSLHIQGFYEQYF.

This clone was detected once. The V call is TRBV7-6, the J call TRBJ2-5, with D possibly matching TRBD1 (8 bases). The germline V and J ends were trimmed by 4 bases and 4 bases, with 22 bases remaining between them. Germline V gene data show CDR1 as SGHVS and CDR2 as FNYEAQ. The CDR3 is 17 residues long. The CDR3 DNA follows: TGTGCCAGCAGCTCGGGCGGTACAGGGGGGGGAGGAGAGACCCAGTACTTC. It encodes CASSSGGTGGGGETQYF.

The chain carries TRBV5-4 and TRBJ1-4; D is ambiguous. Germline V gene lookup returns CDR1 SGHNT and CDR2 YYREEE (reference sequence). V was shortened by 1 base and J by 0 bases, with 13 bases between the two germline ends. This CDR3 has 17 residues. CDR3 amino acids: CASSLSGRLTTNEKLFF. For the CDR3, the DNA is TGTGCCAGCAGCTTGTCAGGTCGGCTTACAACTAATGAAAAACTGTTTTTT.

This rearrangement joins TRBV10-1 to TRBJ2-7; TRBD2 agrees at 9 bases. CDR3 size: 13 residues. V lost 9 bases and J lost 3; bases outside the gene matches: 6. Germline CDR1 is WNHNN and CDR2 is SYGVQD (reference sequence). DNA of the CDR3: TGCGCCAGAGGGGCGGGGGGGCACTACGAGCAGTACTTC. Protein sequence: CARGAGGHYEQYF.

This chain joins TRBV6-5 and TRBJ1-1; D is undetermined. Germline V gene data show CDR1 as MNHEY and CDR2 as SVGAGI. Deletions cut 4 bases from V and 4 bases from J, with 16 bases between. There are 15 residues in the CDR3. This chain's CDR3 is CASSSPGWAGTEAFF. The CDR3 nucleotides are TGTGCCAGCAGTTCTCCTGGGTGGGCCGGCACTGAAGCTTTCTTT.